These 22 T cell receptor beta chains share one sample of origin, sequenced in a study of T cell responses to AZD1222 COVID-19 vaccine. Profiled with immunoSEQ multiplex PCR; TCRdb holds only in-frame clones, not every one. The data show approximately 90,000 clones, with 91% seen just once and 7.5% held by the top ten. The material was peripheral blood, obtained on day 0 of AZD1222 vaccination. The source of these receptors is an adult in good health.

In this sample, this clone turned up a few times. The gene calls are TRBV30 and TRBJ1-1; D is perhaps TRBD1 (5 bases). V was trimmed by 2 bases and J by 5 bases, leaving 12 bases between them. The CDR3 sequence is 13 residues long. The germline V gene has CDR1 GTSNPN and CDR2 SVGIG (reference sequence). The CDR3 region is CAWSRQRGTEAFF. CDR3 DNA sequence: TGTGCCTGGAGTCGACAGAGAGGAACTGAAGCTTTCTTT.

In DNA, the CDR3 is TGTGCCAGCACCTCAGGGGTTTACCAAGAGACCCAGTACTTC. Translation: CASTSGVYQETQYF. This chain joins TRBV9 and TRBJ2-5, with a tentative D call TRBD1 (6 bases). The germline CDR1 and CDR2 sequences are SGDLS and YYNGEE. The CDR3 runs to 14 residues. Between the trimmed V and J ends, which lost 6 bases and 0 bases, there was a span of 12 bases. Looking up the rest from reference TRBV9 and TRBJ2-5 gives the full variable domain: DSGVTQTPKHLITATGQRVTLRCSPRSGDLSVYWYQQSLDQGLQFLIQYYNGEERAKGNILERFSAQQFPDLHSELNLSSLELGDSALYFCASTSGVYQETQYFGPGTRLLVL.

This clone was seen once. The rearrangement uses TRBV6-4 and TRBJ2-3; no firm D call. The CDR3 is 14 amino acids. CDR1 is MRHNA, CDR2 SNTAGT, per germline. Trimming removed 2 bases from V and 2 bases from J, with 8 bases in between. The CDR3 bases are TGTGCCAGCAGTGACACGGGCGACACAGATACGCAGTATTTT. Translated: CASSDTGDTDTQYF.

This clone was counted once. J is TRBJ2-3 and V is TRBV5-1, with D tentatively TRBD1 or TRBD2 (5 bases each). Germline V CDR1 and CDR2: SGHRS, YFSETQ. The CDR3 spans 15 residues. Between the trimmed V and J ends, which lost 0 bases and 2 bases, there was a span of 10 bases. The CDR3 bases are TGCGCCAGCAGCTTGGGCTCGGGGCACACAGATACGCAGTATTTT. Translated, it gives CASSLGSGHTDTQYF.

This chain links TRBV18 with TRBJ1-6; D perhaps matches TRBD1 (5 bases). The CDR3 sequence is 16 residues long. V was pared by 6 bases and J by 8 bases, with 20 bases between. CDR1 and CDR2 (germline): KGHSH, LQKENI. Here the CDR3 DNA reads TGTGCCAGCTCCCCGGACAATTCCGTCCTGGATTCACCCCTCCACTTT. Protein product: CASSPDNSVLDSPLHF.

J is TRBJ2-1 and V is TRBV24-1, with 8 bases aligning to TRBD1. CDR1 is KGHDR and CDR2 is SFDVKD in the germline V gene. This CDR3 has 15 amino acids. V shed 3 bases, J shed 0 bases, and the junction held 0 bases outside the gene matches. The CDR3 DNA reads as TGTGCCACCAGTGATGGACAGGGCTCCTACAATGAGCAGTTCTTC. Its translation is CATSDGQGSYNEQFF.

The V and J genes are TRBV4-1 and TRBJ1-2; D is undetermined. V was clipped by 0 bases and J by 5 bases, with 4 bases between them. Looked up from germline, CDR1 is MGHRA and CDR2 is YSYEKL. The CDR3 has 12 residues. CDR3 residues: CASSQDGYGYTF. The CDR3 bases are TGCGCCAGCAGCCAAGATGGGTATGGCTACACCTTC.

The chain recombines TRBV5-1 with TRBJ2-5; D not certain. Trimming took 0 bases from V and 2 from J, leaving 8 bases between them. The CDR3 is made up of 14 amino acids. Germline lookup yields CDR1 SGHRS and CDR2 YFSETQ. The CDR3 loop reads CASSLERLQETQYF. The CDR3 bases are TGCGCCAGCAGCTTGGAACGGCTACAAGAGACCCAGTACTTC.

The genes are TRBV18 and TRBJ2-1; possible D gene TRBD2, 5 bases. The V end lost 1 base, the J end lost 8 bases, and 15 bases lay between the germline ends. The CDR3 has 15 residues. Germline V lookup: CDR1 KGHSH, CDR2 LQKENI. This CDR3 reads CASSPLSGSLDEQFF. CDR3 DNA: TGTGCCAGCTCACCACTATCGGGATCCCTGGATGAGCAGTTCTTC.

The chain couples TRBV5-1 to TRBJ2-5; weak D call: TRBD1 (7 bases). The length of the CDR3 is 14 residues. CDR1 is SGHRS and CDR2 is YFSETQ in the germline V gene. Trimming pared 3 bases from V and 4 bases from J, leaving 13 bases between. The CDR3 bases are TGCGCCAGCAGCTCCCCAGGGGGGAGAGAGACCCAGTACTTC. It yields the protein CASSSPGGRETQYF.

The chain combines TRBV6-2 or TRBV6-3 with TRBJ1-2, with D perhaps TRBD1 (5 bases). The CDR3 runs to 15 residues. V was pared by 6 bases and J by 3 bases, with 17 bases between. The germline V gene has CDR1 MNHEY and CDR2 SVGEGT. The CDR3 loop is CASSPGPRDYYGYTF. For the CDR3, the DNA is TGTGCCAGCAGCCCTGGACCGAGGGACTACTATGGCTACACCTTC.

The chain links TRBV2 to TRBJ2-1, with TRBD1 matching 8 bases. CDR3 length: 12 amino acids. The V gene end was trimmed by 10 bases and the J gene end by 5 bases; junction bases not matched to a gene: 4. In germline, CDR1 is SNHLY, CDR2 FYNNEI. CDR3 nucleotide sequence: TGTGCCACCGGGGACAGGAACAATGAGCAGTTCTTC. Protein sequence: CATGDRNNEQFF.

The chain recombines TRBV6-5 with TRBJ2-2; D is perhaps TRBD1 or TRBD2 (5 bases each). The V gene lost 0 bases and the J gene lost 3 bases, with 11 bases spanning the gap. This CDR3 comprises 16 residues. Germline CDR1 MNHEY, CDR2 SVGAGI. The CDR3 protein is CASSYSPGRDTGELFF. The CDR3 DNA reads as TGTGCCAGCAGTTACTCCCCGGGGCGGGACACCGGGGAGCTGTTTTTT.

This clone appeared a single time. The chain is built from TRBV7-9 and TRBJ2-2; TRBD1 matches 11 bases. V gave up 5 bases and J gave up 3 bases; unmatched junction bases: 5. The length of the CDR3 is 16 residues. Germline CDR1 and CDR2: SEHNR and FQNEAQ (reference sequence). CDR3 nucleotides: TGTGCCAGCAGCAAAGGACAGGGGGCGGACACCGGGGAGCTGTTTTTT. It translates to CASSKGQGADTGELFF.

The J gene is TRBJ1-5, the V gene TRBV19; weak D call: TRBD1 (6 bases). Germline CDR1 LNHDA, CDR2 SQIVND (reference sequence). V was trimmed by 4 bases and J by 2 bases, leaving 12 bases between them. The CDR3 is 15 amino acids. This CDR3 reads CASSKDRFGNQPQHF. Here the CDR3 DNA reads TGTGCCAGTAGTAAAGACAGGTTCGGCAATCAGCCCCAGCATTTT. Drawing the rest from reference TRBV19 and TRBJ1-5, the complete variable domain is DGGITQSPKYLFRKEGQNVTLSCEQNLNHDAMYWYRQDPGQGLRLIYYSQIVNDFQKGDIAEGYSVSREKKESFPLTVTSAQKNPTAFYLCASSKDRFGNQPQHFGDGTRLSIL.

The rearrangement uses TRBV9 and TRBJ1-2; TRBD1 is a possible D gene (6 bases). CDR3 length equals 16 residues. CDR1 SGDLS and CDR2 YYNGEE come from the germline V gene. The V end lost 4 bases, the J end lost 6 bases, and 22 bases lay between the germline ends. CDR3 residues: CASSHSRGGPANGYTF. CDR3 nucleotide sequence: TGTGCCAGCAGCCACAGTCGGGGGGGCCCCGCAAATGGCTACACCTTC.

V is TRBV7-9 and J is TRBJ1-2; 7 positions match TRBD1. CDR1 SEHNR and CDR2 FQNEAQ come from the germline V gene (reference sequence). Trimming took 5 bases from V and 4 from J; bases not matched to a gene: 7. The CDR3 is 14 residues long. CDR3 amino acids: CASSRQGGSYGYTF. The CDR3 nucleotides read TGTGCCAGCAGCCGACAGGGAGGTTCCTATGGCTACACCTTC.

The V call is TRBV19, the J call TRBJ1-3; D uncertain. CDR1 LNHDA and CDR2 SQIVND come from the germline V gene (reference sequence). V was cut by 2 bases and J by 0 bases, with 11 bases left in between. The CDR3 runs to 16 residues. The CDR3 nucleotides are TGTGCCAGTAGTATATTTACGTATGGCTCTGGAAACACCATATATTTT. Translation: CASSIFTYGSGNTIYF.

J is TRBJ1-5 and V is TRBV6-5; the D is unclear. Germline V gene lookup returns CDR1 MNHEY and CDR2 SVGAGI. The CDR3 has 15 residues. V lost 2 bases, J lost 5 bases, and 13 bases lay in between. The CDR3 protein is CASSYKGWGDQPQHF. CDR3 in DNA: TGTGCCAGCAGTTACAAGGGTTGGGGTGATCAGCCCCAGCATTTT.

This clone was picked up one time. The J gene is TRBJ1-5, the V gene TRBV2; D unresolved. V gave up 7 bases and J gave up 1 base, with 11 bases separating them. Germline loops: CDR1 SNHLY, CDR2 FYNNEI. This CDR3 is built from 14 residues. This CDR3 is CASKELASNQPQHF. The CDR3 nucleotides read TGTGCCAGCAAGGAACTGGCAAGCAATCAGCCCCAGCATTTT.

This clone was seen a single time. This rearrangement joins TRBV27 to TRBJ1-2; possibly TRBD1 for D (6 bases). Trimming stripped 6 bases from V and 8 bases from J, with 22 bases between. The germline V gene encodes CDR1 MNHEY and CDR2 SMNVEV (reference sequence). This CDR3 comprises 15 residues. This CDR3 is CASSGFGQSTRGYTF. CDR3 nucleotide sequence: TGTGCCAGCAGCGGTTTCGGACAGTCCACCCGGGGCTACACCTTC.

V usage is TRBV24-1 and J usage is TRBJ1-4; 7 bases are a match to TRBD1. V dropped 3 bases and J dropped 6; count of bases not matched to a gene: 6. Germline loops: CDR1 KGHDR, CDR2 SFDVKD. There are 15 residues in the CDR3. Written as DNA, the CDR3 is TGTGCCACCAGTGATCCCTCCGGGACAGATGAAAAACTGTTTTTT. This encodes CATSDPSGTDEKLFF.